This T cell receptor (beta chain) comes out of a study of CD8+CD57+ T cells in acquired aplastic anemia. About the research overall: Yields of DNA that came from sorted CD4+ and CD8+ cells averaged roughly 3.2 ug. As sequenced from healthy donors, CD4+ cells averaged roughly 10 million reads.

The CDR3 consists of 11 residues. Germline CDR1 is SGDLS and CDR2 is YYNGEE. Trimming took off 4 bases at V and 8 bases at J, with 6 bases between the two ends. Profiling of TCR beta VDJ combinations and CDR3 sequences used genomic DNA as template. TCRdb used MiXCR to reprocess the reads, holding one entry per CDR3 protein. This table holds 200,000 to 250,000 distinct CDR3 sequences, 30% to 35% found once. The chain is built from TRBV9 and TRBJ2-2; D not resolved. This receptor was identified in a human donor in good health, serving as a control. The specimen sequenced was sorted CD4+, CD8+, or CD8+CD57+ T cells (not recorded which) from PBMCs. The CDR3 sequence is CASSIVGELFF. The CDR3 region has the DNA TGTGCCAGCAGCATAGTAGGGGAGCTGTTTTTT.